These T cell receptor beta chains were read from a single sample in a study of response to subunit inactivated influenza vaccine. TCRdb used MiXCR to reprocess the RT-PCR reads, holding one entry per CDR3 protein. The table records about 520,000 distinct CDR3 sequences, about a tenth of them present only once. The source was PBMCs from blood, collected about 40 days after vaccination. Receptors originate from a man aged 50 to 59 who received an inactivated influenza vaccine. The CDR3 runs from the conserved cysteine through the conserved F or W. D genes are given only for firm matches. Only some rows state a clone size, as once, few, many or a class for expanded clones.

abundance	d_gene	v_gene	j_gene	CDR3nt	CDR3aa
.	.	TRBV7-2	TRBJ2-2	TGTGCCAGCAGCTTAGGGCTGTCGGGGGAGCTGTTTTTT	CASSLGLSGELFF
.	TRBD2	TRBV4-2	TRBJ2-3	TGTGCCAGCAGCCAAGGCTCATCTAGCGGGAGCACAGATACGCAGTATTTT	CASSQGSSSGSTDTQYF
many	TRBD2	TRBV29-1	TRBJ2-1	TGCAGCGCAGAAGTTTTAGCGGGAATATACAATGAGCAGTTCTTC	CSAEVLAGIYNEQFF
few	TRBD2	TRBV7-8	TRBJ2-7	TGTGCCAGCAGCACGGGACTAGCGGGCTATACCTACGAGCAGTACTTC	CASSTGLAGYTYEQYF
few	.	TRBV6-2/TRBV6-3	TRBJ2-7	TGTGCCAGCAGTTCCCCTACGGTTGGAGGGCGCGAGGGCGAGCAGTACTTC	CASSSPTVGGREGEQYF
few	TRBD1	TRBV20-1	TRBJ1-2	TGCAGTGCTAGAGTGTTAAGGGACAGGGGATTCAATGGCTACACCTTC	CSARVLRDRGFNGYTF
many	.	TRBV4-1	TRBJ2-1	TGCGCCAGCAGCAGGCTCTGGGCTTCTCGCGACTACAATGAGCAGTTCTTC	CASSRLWASRDYNEQFF
.	.	TRBV20-1	TRBJ1-1	TGCAGTGCTAGAGATTTGGTAGGGGGGAACACTGAAGCTTTCTTT	CSARDLVGGNTEAFF
few	.	TRBV7-2	TRBJ2-5	TGTGCCAGCACTCTGACCCGGGGGCGGGAGACCCAGTACTTC	CASTLTRGRETQYF
.	TRBD2	TRBV5-6	TRBJ2-3	TGTGCCAGCAGCTTGAGTCTTAGCGGGAGTACAGATACGCAGTATTTT	CASSLSLSGSTDTQYF
.	TRBD2	TRBV7-6	TRBJ2-3	TGTGCCAGCAGCCCAATACCGGCGGGAGGTAGCACAGATACGCAGTATTTT	CASSPIPAGGSTDTQYF
many	.	TRBV11-2	TRBJ2-7	TGTGCCAGCAGCTTAGTCGTTGGGGACACGTACGAGCAGTACTTC	CASSLVVGDTYEQYF
.	TRBD2	TRBV20-1	TRBJ2-1	TGCAGTGCTAGAGATACTAGCGGGGGGAGCTCCTACAATGAGCAGTTCTTC	CSARDTSGGSSYNEQFF
.	.	TRBV29-1	TRBJ2-7	TGCAGCGCCAAAAGCATATTCAACGAGCAGTACTTC	CSAKSIFNEQYF
.	.	TRBV2	TRBJ1-6	TGTGCCAGCAGCACTAGGGACGATTCACCCCTCCACTTT	CASSTRDDSPLHF
few	TRBD1	TRBV27	TRBJ1-1	TGTGCCAGCAGTATGGGACAGGGGGCCGCTGAAGCTTTCTTT	CASSMGQGAAEAFF
.	.	TRBV10-3	TRBJ1-5	TGTGCCATCAGGGCCCCTGGGGGCGGCAGTCAGCCCCAGCATTTT	CAIRAPGGGSQPQHF
many	.	TRBV5-1	TRBJ2-7	TGCGCCAGCAGCTTGGGGGACCAATCCTACGAGCAGTACTTC	CASSLGDQSYEQYF
few	.	TRBV5-1	TRBJ2-5	TGCGCCAGCAGCTTGGTTTTATATGGAGACCAAGAGACCCAGTACTTC	CASSLVLYGDQETQYF
.	TRBD2	TRBV4-2	TRBJ2-7	TGTGCCAGCAGCCCCACGGAAACTAGCGGCGAGCAGTACTTC	CASSPTETSGEQYF
.	.	TRBV18	TRBJ1-1	TGTGCCAGCTCACCACCGTCTTCGGGTCGCCGCACTGAAGCTTTCTTT	CASSPPSSGRRTEAFF
few	.	TRBV29-1	TRBJ2-5	TGCAGCGTTCGACCCTGGGCTGAGACCCAGTACTTC	CSVRPWAETQYF
few	TRBD1	TRBV5-1	TRBJ2-7	TGCGCCAGCAGCCCGGGACAGCTAACCTACGAGCAGTACTTC	CASSPGQLTYEQYF
few	.	TRBV4-3	TRBJ1-6	TGCGCCAGCAGCCAAGAGGTCGGGGTGACTAATTCACCCCTCCACTTT	CASSQEVGVTNSPLHF
.	TRBD2	TRBV20-1	TRBJ2-3	TGCAGTGGAAACCGTCTAGCGGGAGGGCCGGAGGCAGATACGCAGTATTTT	CSGNRLAGGPEADTQYF
few	.	TRBV6-1	TRBJ1-4	TGTGCCAGCAGGGGGAACCTTGAAAAACTGTTTTTT	CASRGNLEKLFF
few	.	TRBV14	TRBJ2-5	TGTGCCAGCAGCCAAGAAGGGTGGGCTAGAGAGACCCAGTACTTC	CASSQEGWARETQYF
many	.	TRBV4-2	TRBJ1-5	TGTGCCAGCAGCCAAGAGGTAGGGGTCAATCAGCCCCAGCATTTT	CASSQEVGVNQPQHF
few	.	TRBV7-3	TRBJ2-2	TGTGCCAGCAGCCTCAATGGGGGGCTAGCGAACACCGGGGAGCTGTTTTTT	CASSLNGGLANTGELFF
many	.	TRBV12-3/TRBV12-4	TRBJ1-2	TGTGCCAGCAGTTTGGGGCTAGGGTATGGCTACACCTTC	CASSLGLGYGYTF
.	TRBD2	TRBV20-1	TRBJ2-7	TGCAGTGCTGAACTCGGGACTAGTCTGTACGAGCAGTACTTC	CSAELGTSLYEQYF
.	TRBD1	TRBV5-1	TRBJ2-5	TGCGCCAGCAGCCGACACAGGGGTACTCAAGAGACCCAGTACTTC	CASSRHRGTQETQYF
few	.	TRBV6-2/TRBV6-3	TRBJ2-2	TGTGCCAGCTCGACCCTCGGGGGCGGGGAGCTGTTTTTT	CASSTLGGGELFF
many	.	TRBV10-3	TRBJ2-3	TGTGCCATCGGAGAATTAGGGACAGATACGCAGTATTTT	CAIGELGTDTQYF
few	.	TRBV27	TRBJ1-2	TGTGCCAGCAGTGGTGTGAGGGGGATCAACTATGGCTACACCTTC	CASSGVRGINYGYTF
.	.	TRBV20-1	TRBJ2-7	TGCAGTGCAAAACCTCCTTATGCCCCCGCGAACTACGAGCAGTACTTC	CSAKPPYAPANYEQYF
few	TRBD1	TRBV12-3/TRBV12-4	TRBJ1-1	TGTGCCAGCAGTTATGGACAGGCGACTGAAGCTTTCTTT	CASSYGQATEAFF
few	TRBD1	TRBV19	TRBJ2-1	TGTGCCAGTAGTAGGGGACAGGGGTCGGTCAATGAGCAGTTCTTC	CASSRGQGSVNEQFF
many	.	TRBV6-5	TRBJ1-5	TGTGCCAGCAGTACTCGTAGGGGGGGCGCAATGCAGCCCCAGCATTTT	CASSTRRGGAMQPQHF
few	.	TRBV4-2	TRBJ1-5	TGTGCCAGCAGCCAAGATCTGGAGGAGGACCATCAGCCCCAGCATTTT	CASSQDLEEDHQPQHF
few	.	TRBV4-1	TRBJ2-1	TGCGCCAGCAGCAGACCGAGCCCCTTAGGGGAGCAGTTCTTC	CASSRPSPLGEQFF
few	.	TRBV14	TRBJ2-5	TGTGCCAGCAGCCAAGACGGCGTTACTATCCAAGAGACCCAGTACTTC	CASSQDGVTIQETQYF
.	.	TRBV20-1	TRBJ2-7	TGCAGTGCTAGAGGCAAGGGGGGCTACGAGCAGTACTTC	CSARGKGGYEQYF
.	.	TRBV6-5	TRBJ2-3	TGTGCCAGCAGTTACTCTGAGACTAGGGAAGATACGCAGTATTTT	CASSYSETREDTQYF
many	.	TRBV20-1	TRBJ2-7	TGCAGTGCGGGGGACGGCTACGAGCAGTACTTC	CSAGDGYEQYF
.	.	TRBV24-1	TRBJ2-6	TGTGCCACCAGTGACCCAGGACGGGACTCTGGGGCCAACGTCCTGACTTTC	CATSDPGRDSGANVLTF
few	.	TRBV6-2/TRBV6-3	TRBJ2-2	TGTGCCAGCTCCTGGGACCCGAACACCGGGGAGCTGTTTTTT	CASSWDPNTGELFF
few	TRBD2	TRBV5-1	TRBJ2-1	TGCGCCAGCAGTTCCGAACTAGCGGGAGGGCCGAATGAGCAGTTCTTC	CASSSELAGGPNEQFF
.	.	TRBV28	TRBJ2-2	TGTGCCAGCACTTGGGCCCGCCTTTTTTCGGCCACCGGGGAGCTGTTTTTT	CASTWARLFSATGELFF
.	.	TRBV20-1	TRBJ2-5	TGCAGTGGCATAGTGGGAGAGACCCAGTACTTC	CSGIVGETQYF
.	.	TRBV9	TRBJ2-1	TGTGCCAGCAGCGCTGGGAATTCTCCTTGGTCCTACAATGAGCAGTTCTTC	CASSAGNSPWSYNEQFF
.	.	TRBV2	TRBJ1-6	TGTGCCAGCAGTAGTAACAGGGATAATTCACCCCTCCACTTT	CASSSNRDNSPLHF
few	.	TRBV20-1	TRBJ1-1	TGCAGTGCTGGCAAAGGAACACTGAACACTGAAGCTTTCTTT	CSAGKGTLNTEAFF
many	.	TRBV20-1	TRBJ2-7	TGCAGTGTTCCCGGGTTGGGGGCCACCTACGAGCAGTACTTC	CSVPGLGATYEQYF
.	TRBD2	TRBV27	TRBJ2-1	TGTGCCAGCAGTTTATCGGGACTAGGGCGCCATGAGCAGTTCTTC	CASSLSGLGRHEQFF
.	.	TRBV12-3/TRBV12-4	TRBJ1-2	TGTGCCAGCAGTTCAAGCGGGACGACGGCCTTGGGCTACACCTTC	CASSSSGTTALGYTF
few	TRBD1	TRBV7-9	TRBJ2-5	TGTGCCAGCAGCTTAAGGACAGGGTTGAAAGAGACCCAGTACTTC	CASSLRTGLKETQYF